A selection of T cell receptor beta chains follows, all from one sample in a study of T cell repertoires in cytomegalovirus infection. Their cognate antigens are unknown. In TCRdb, the reads were re-called with MiXCR into one record per CDR3 protein. In the table there are about a million distinct CDR3 sequences, 25% to 40% of which are singletons. The material sequenced was cultured CD8+ T cells from PBMCs, taken from culture after CMV antigen stimulation. These receptors originate from a human donor in good health (CMV status not recorded). Some clones in this sample may be carry-over from other donors' samples. Both conserved end residues are part of each CDR3. A D gene is named only where the DNA matches it firmly. Where a row states a size, it is once, few, many or the class of an expanded clone; other rows omit it.

V gene: TRBV20-1; J gene: TRBJ1-1; clone size: NA; D gene: NA; CDR3 protein: CSAEAYNTEAFF; CDR3 DNA: TGCAGTGCTGAAGCTTACAACACTGAAGCTTTCTTT
V gene: TRBV27; J gene: TRBJ1-4; clone size: NA; D gene: TRBD1; CDR3 protein: CADREREKLFF; CDR3 DNA: TGTGCCGACAGGGAACGTGAAAAACTGTTTTTT
V gene: TRBV10-3; J gene: TRBJ2-2; clone size: few; D gene: NA; CDR3 protein: CAMAGDSDTGELFF; CDR3 DNA: TGTGCCATGGCAGGGGATTCGGACACCGGGGAGCTGTTTTTT
V gene: TRBV6-6; J gene: TRBJ1-6; clone size: NA; D gene: NA; CDR3 protein: CASTGVRGVPNSPLHF; CDR3 DNA: TGTGCCAGCACCGGAGTGAGGGGGGTGCCTAATTCACCCCTCCACTTT
V gene: TRBV28; J gene: TRBJ2-7; clone size: few; D gene: TRBD2; CDR3 protein: CASSAWGLAGDEQYF; CDR3 DNA: TGTGCCAGCAGTGCCTGGGGACTAGCGGGGGACGAGCAGTACTTC
V gene: TRBV6-1; J gene: TRBJ2-5; clone size: NA; D gene: TRBD2; CDR3 protein: CASSPGLAGGPGMETQYF; CDR3 DNA: TGTGCCAGCAGCCCGGGACTAGCGGGGGGCCCGGGAATGGAGACCCAGTACTTC
V gene: TRBV4-1; J gene: TRBJ2-5; clone size: many; D gene: TRBD1; CDR3 protein: CASSRTGFQETQYF; CDR3 DNA: TGCGCCAGCAGCCGGACAGGGTTCCAAGAGACCCAGTACTTC
V gene: TRBV12-3/TRBV12-4; J gene: TRBJ2-5; clone size: NA; D gene: NA; CDR3 protein: CASSLQGAPGETQYF; CDR3 DNA: TGTGCCAGCAGTTTACAGGGAGCCCCGGGGGAGACCCAGTACTTC
V gene: TRBV19; J gene: TRBJ1-1; clone size: NA; D gene: NA; CDR3 protein: CASRSRVFMNTEAFF; CDR3 DNA: TGTGCCAGTAGGTCCAGGGTTTTCATGAACACTGAAGCTTTCTTT
V gene: TRBV28; J gene: TRBJ1-1; clone size: few; D gene: NA; CDR3 protein: CASSEGVGTEAFF; CDR3 DNA: TGTGCCAGCAGTGAGGGCGTGGGAACTGAAGCTTTCTTT
V gene: TRBV7-2; J gene: TRBJ2-1; clone size: NA; D gene: TRBD2; CDR3 protein: CANSFSGNNEQFF; CDR3 DNA: TGTGCCAACAGCTTCAGCGGGAACAATGAGCAGTTCTTC
V gene: TRBV7-6; J gene: TRBJ2-3; clone size: many; D gene: TRBD2; CDR3 protein: CASSFLAGATDTQYF; CDR3 DNA: TGTGCCAGCAGCTTTCTAGCGGGGGCCACAGATACGCAGTATTTT
V gene: TRBV27; J gene: TRBJ1-1; clone size: NA; D gene: NA; CDR3 protein: CASSLMGDRTEAFF; CDR3 DNA: TGTGCCAGCAGTTTAATGGGGGACCGCACTGAAGCTTTCTTT
V gene: TRBV4-1; J gene: TRBJ2-3; clone size: NA; D gene: NA; CDR3 protein: CASSPVIAGRTDTQYF; CDR3 DNA: TGCGCCAGCAGCCCGGTTATCGCGGGACGCACAGATACGCAGTATTTT
V gene: TRBV7-7; J gene: TRBJ2-5; clone size: NA; D gene: NA; CDR3 protein: CASSMTGQETQYF; CDR3 DNA: TGTGCTAGCAGCATGACAGGTCAAGAGACCCAGTACTTC
V gene: TRBV7-8; J gene: TRBJ1-5; clone size: many; D gene: TRBD1; CDR3 protein: CASSPGTVRIGQPQHF; CDR3 DNA: TGTGCCAGCAGCCCAGGGACAGTAAGAATTGGTCAGCCCCAGCATTTT
V gene: TRBV6-5; J gene: TRBJ2-7; clone size: NA; D gene: TRBD2; CDR3 protein: CASSKGGSSYEQYF; CDR3 DNA: TGTGCCAGCAGTAAGGGCGGGAGCTCCTACGAGCAGTACTTC
V gene: TRBV7-2; J gene: TRBJ1-1; clone size: many; D gene: NA; CDR3 protein: CASSLYPSGTPNTEAFF; CDR3 DNA: TGTGCCAGCAGCTTGTACCCCTCGGGGACACCGAACACTGAAGCTTTCTTT
V gene: TRBV29-1; J gene: TRBJ2-3; clone size: few; D gene: TRBD1; CDR3 protein: CSVEGDRTDTQYF; CDR3 DNA: TGCAGCGTCGAAGGGGACAGGACAGATACGCAGTATTTT
V gene: TRBV2; J gene: TRBJ2-6; clone size: few; D gene: TRBD1; CDR3 protein: CASSRSGGSSGANVLTF; CDR3 DNA: TGTGCCAGCAGCCGGTCAGGGGGCAGCTCTGGGGCCAACGTCCTGACTTTC
V gene: TRBV20-1; J gene: TRBJ2-3; clone size: NA; D gene: NA; CDR3 protein: CSASPLNAPPNRVHTDTQYF; CDR3 DNA: TGCAGTGCTTCACCGCTCAACGCACCCCCGAACAGGGTCCACACAGATACGCAGTATTTT
V gene: TRBV19; J gene: TRBJ1-1; clone size: NA; D gene: NA; CDR3 protein: CASGAVGLNTEAFF; CDR3 DNA: TGTGCCAGTGGAGCCGTGGGGCTGAACACTGAAGCTTTCTTT
V gene: TRBV19; J gene: TRBJ2-5; clone size: few; D gene: TRBD1; CDR3 protein: CASRGRGRVETQYF; CDR3 DNA: TGTGCCAGTAGAGGCAGGGGGCGCGTAGAGACCCAGTACTTC
V gene: TRBV27; J gene: TRBJ1-1; clone size: NA; D gene: TRBD1; CDR3 protein: CASRRAGGAAEAFF; CDR3 DNA: TGTGCCAGCAGGCGAGCAGGGGGCGCGGCTGAAGCTTTCTTT
V gene: TRBV13; J gene: TRBJ1-6; clone size: few; D gene: NA; CDR3 protein: CASSPTGMGGDNSPLHF; CDR3 DNA: TGTGCCAGCAGCCCCACCGGTATGGGGGGGGATAATTCACCCCTCCACTTT
V gene: TRBV25-1; J gene: TRBJ1-2; clone size: NA; D gene: NA; CDR3 protein: CASSEWYGGNYGYTF; CDR3 DNA: TGTGCCAGCAGTGAATGGTACGGGGGGAACTATGGCTACACCTTC
V gene: TRBV5-6; J gene: TRBJ1-5; clone size: NA; D gene: NA; CDR3 protein: CASSLETSGQPQHF; CDR3 DNA: TGTGCCAGCAGCTTGGAGACTTCTGGACAGCCCCAGCATTTT
V gene: TRBV6-6; J gene: TRBJ1-1; clone size: few; D gene: NA; CDR3 protein: CASRVIGESTEAFF; CDR3 DNA: TGTGCCAGCAGAGTAATAGGAGAGTCCACTGAAGCTTTCTTT
V gene: TRBV2; J gene: TRBJ2-7; clone size: few; D gene: TRBD2; CDR3 protein: CASRWRENYEQYF; CDR3 DNA: TGTGCCAGCAGATGGCGGGAGAATTACGAGCAGTACTTC
V gene: TRBV15; J gene: TRBJ1-6; clone size: NA; D gene: NA; CDR3 protein: CATSREHQNSPLHF; CDR3 DNA: TGTGCCACCAGCAGAGAGCACCAAAATTCACCCCTCCACTTT
V gene: TRBV19; J gene: TRBJ1-1; clone size: NA; D gene: NA; CDR3 protein: CASVKNTEAFF; CDR3 DNA: TGTGCCAGCGTCAAGAACACTGAAGCTTTCTTT